These T cell receptor beta chains were read from a single sample in a study of blood T cell repertoires in COVID-19. Only in-frame clones appear in the TCRdb table, and some are missing; sequencing was by immunoSEQ multiplex PCR. The data contain about 190,000 clones, around 83% of them singletons. The sample was peripheral blood. Receptors were obtained from a man in his fifties with active or convalescent COVID-19. CDR3s include the opening cysteine and the closing phenylalanine or tryptophan. The order of the fields is V gene, J gene, D gene, clone size, CDR3 protein, CDR3 DNA. D genes are given only for firm matches. The listing skips clone size in some rows; elsewhere it reads once, few, many or a size class.

TRBV19	TRBJ2-7	TRBD2	NA	CASSIYLAGGPNEQYF	TGTGCCAGTAGTATATATCTAGCGGGAGGGCCGAACGAGCAGTACTTC
TRBV11-2	TRBJ1-3	NA	few	CASSLTMGAGNTIYF	TGTGCCAGCAGTCTGACGATGGGAGCGGGAAACACCATATATTTT
TRBV25-1	TRBJ2-3	NA	NA	CASSELGGAADTQYF	TGTGCCAGCAGTGAACTGGGGGGGGCGGCAGATACGCAGTATTTT
TRBV19	TRBJ1-4	NA	NA	CASSTSQASNEKLFF	TGTGCCAGTAGTACCTCCCAGGCCAGTAATGAAAAACTGTTTTTT
TRBV28	TRBJ1-2	NA	NA	CASRTGGDGIYGYTF	TGTGCCAGCAGGACGGGAGGGGACGGCATATATGGCTACACCTTC
TRBV6-5	TRBJ2-7	TRBD2	NA	CASSYSASGGYEQYF	TGTGCCAGCAGTTACTCCGCTAGCGGGGGCTACGAGCAGTACTTC
TRBV10-2	TRBJ1-2	TRBD1	once	CASSIQPGQDAKEGYTF	TGCGCCAGCAGTATACAACCGGGACAGGACGCCAAGGAAGGCTACACCTTC
TRBV5-1	TRBJ2-5	NA	NA	CASSLVVRGNPYF	TGCGCCAGCAGCTTGGTGGTACGGGGGAATCCGTACTTC
TRBV30	TRBJ2-5	NA	NA	CAWSVKTTPETQYF	TGTGCCTGGAGTGTAAAGACTACCCCAGAGACCCAGTACTTC
TRBV28	TRBJ1-3	NA	NA	CASSLLGVRGGNTIYF	TGTGCCAGCAGTTTACTAGGCGTTAGGGGCGGAAACACCATATATTTT
TRBV5-1	TRBJ1-1	TRBD1	NA	CASRLDREGAFF	TGCGCCAGCAGGTTGGACAGGGAGGGAGCTTTCTTT
TRBV18	TRBJ1-2	TRBD1	few	CASSPLPGQGYGYTF	TGTGCCAGCTCACCACTCCCGGGACAGGGGTATGGCTACACCTTC
TRBV5-6	TRBJ1-5	TRBD1	NA	CASSGDRGRNQPQHF	TGTGCCAGCAGCGGGGACAGGGGACGCAATCAGCCCCAGCATTTT
TRBV7-2	TRBJ2-7	TRBD2	NA	CASSLGAVGLAGERYF	TGTGCCAGCAGCTTAGGAGCCGTGGGACTAGCGGGAGAACGATACTTC
TRBV29-1	TRBJ2-1	NA	NA	CSAGVTGEVSDEQFF	TGCAGCGCTGGGGTCACGGGGGAGGTTTCGGATGAGCAGTTCTTC
TRBV19	TRBJ2-3	TRBD1	few	CASGQGAGDTQYF	TGTGCCAGTGGACAGGGGGCTGGAGATACGCAGTATTTT
TRBV3-1/TRBV3-2	TRBJ1-3	NA	NA	CASSQVTGGNTIYF	TGTGCCAGCAGCCAAGTTACAGGGGGAAACACCATATATTTT
TRBV6-5	TRBJ2-5	NA	NA	CASRREVQETQYF	TGTGCCAGCAGGAGGGAGGTTCAAGAGACCCAGTACTTC
TRBV11-2	TRBJ2-7	NA	NA	CASSLGGTLFSYEQYF	TGTGCCAGCAGCTTAGGAGGGACACTTTTTTCCTACGAGCAGTACTTC
TRBV3-1/TRBV3-2	TRBJ2-7	NA	NA	CASSQTSREQYF	TGTGCCAGCAGCCAGACTAGTCGCGAGCAGTACTTC
TRBV7-7	TRBJ2-7	TRBD1	NA	CASSLAVRDREQYEQYF	TGTGCTAGCAGCTTAGCAGTTAGGGACAGGGAACAATACGAGCAGTACTTC
TRBV29-1	TRBJ2-7	TRBD2	NA	CSVGTSRYEQYF	TGCAGCGTTGGGACTAGCCGCTACGAGCAGTACTTC
TRBV5-1	TRBJ1-2	NA	NA	CASQGPTNYGYTF	TGCGCCTCCCAGGGGCCTACTAACTATGGCTACACCTTC
TRBV2	TRBJ1-1	TRBD1	NA	CASKNRGNTEAFF	TGTGCCAGCAAAAACAGGGGGAACACTGAAGCTTTCTTT
TRBV11-2	TRBJ1-5	TRBD1	once	CASSPGQGYNQPQHF	TGTGCCAGCAGCCCCGGACAGGGTTACAATCAGCCCCAGCATTTT
TRBV28	TRBJ1-3	NA	NA	CASSSSGLFGNTIYF	TGTGCCAGCAGTTCCTCAGGTTTGTTCGGAAACACCATATATTTT
TRBV2	TRBJ1-2	NA	few	CASSGGQMSYGYTF	TGTGCCAGCAGTGGGGGGCAGATGAGCTATGGCTACACCTTC
TRBV6-6	TRBJ1-5	TRBD1	NA	CASSPRVTGAVSQPQHF	TGTGCCAGCAGTCCCCGTGTGACAGGGGCGGTTAGTCAGCCCCAGCATTTT
TRBV6-5	TRBJ1-2	NA	NA	CASSMGQVYGYTF	TGTGCCAGCAGTATGGGACAAGTGTATGGCTACACCTTC
TRBV5-1	TRBJ2-2	NA	NA	CASSSRGREGTGELFF	TGCGCCAGCAGCTCCAGGGGGCGGGAGGGCACCGGGGAGCTGTTTTTT
TRBV5-1	TRBJ2-5	TRBD1	NA	CASSFRTGQETQYF	TGCGCCAGCAGCTTCCGGACAGGGCAAGAGACCCAGTACTTC
TRBV10-3	TRBJ1-1	NA	once	CAISDVETGAEAFF	TGTGCCATCAGTGATGTTGAGACAGGTGCTGAAGCTTTCTTT
TRBV3-1/TRBV3-2	TRBJ2-6	NA	NA	CASSQGQGGLTF	TGTGCCAGCAGCCAAGGCCAAGGGGGCCTGACTTTC
TRBV9	TRBJ1-1	TRBD1	NA	CASSPVGTGTEAFF	TGTGCCAGCAGCCCCGTAGGGACAGGGACTGAAGCTTTCTTT
TRBV11-2	TRBJ1-1	TRBD1	NA	CASSLVPGTGGPTEAFF	TGTGCCAGCAGCTTAGTCCCCGGGACAGGGGGCCCCACTGAAGCTTTCTTT
TRBV7-2	TRBJ2-7	NA	NA	CASSLLYEQYF	TGTGCCAGCAGTCTCCTCTACGAGCAGTACTTC
TRBV10-2	TRBJ2-1	TRBD1	NA	CASRSSTGDSYNEQFF	TGCGCCAGTCGGAGTTCCACAGGGGATTCCTACAATGAGCAGTTCTTC
TRBV10-3	TRBJ2-7	TRBD2	NA	CAISARNVNSGSSYEQYF	TGTGCCATCAGTGCCCGCAATGTGAATAGCGGGAGCTCCTACGAGCAGTACTTC
TRBV11-2	TRBJ2-5	NA	NA	CASSFGGTEQETQYF	TGTGCCAGCAGCTTTGGAGGGACGGAACAAGAGACCCAGTACTTC
TRBV5-6	TRBJ2-7	NA	NA	CASSLGLDRTYEQYF	TGTGCCAGCAGCTTGGGGTTAGACAGAACCTACGAGCAGTACTTC
TRBV7-9	TRBJ1-2	TRBD1	NA	CASSPGQGTYGYTF	TGTGCCAGCAGCCCAGGACAGGGGACCTATGGCTACACCTTC